This T cell receptor (beta chain) stems from a study of T-cell reconstitution after alpha-beta-depleted transplantation in children (dated by TCRdb to about 2016). At the level of the whole study: The study quantitatively tracked T-cell immune reconstitution after TCRalphabeta/CD19-depleted allogeneic hematopoietic cell transplantation in children using TCR repertoire profiling. Beyond this particular receptor, the publication reports: Apparently early alphabetaT-cell count recovery about two months after transplant reportedly relied on only several hundred rapidly expanded clones derived from non-depleted graft cells. In some patients, the high TCRbeta diversity seen at day 60 was put down to recipient T cells and intrathymic progenitors that had survived conditioning. The frequencies of hyperexpanded clones fell over the following months, and after one year, T-cell counts and TCRbeta diversity were mostly attributed to newly produced T cells.

Libraries were built with PCR. Sequencing was carried out with an Illumina HiSeq 2500. Molecular barcoding was employed in the preparation of TCR libraries, with unique molecular identifiers being used to normalize TCRbeta repertoire quantification. The public sequencing data were trimmed at Q25 with fastp and processed into clonotypes with MiXCR by TCRdb, which kept only in-frame beta chains. CDR3 protein duplicates are merged, each entry listing the most common genes and DNA. Present in this sample are 550,000 to 600,000 distinct CDR3 sequences, roughly 23% of which were seen just once. The leading ten clones occupy 12% to 15% of the sample. Sample treatment or condition, as interpreted from the label and publication: allogeneic hematopoietic cell transplantation with graft depleted of TCRalphabeta T cells and CD19 B cells. The children who served as transplant recipients had been given grafts of TCRalphabeta/CD19-depleted allogeneic hematopoietic cells.

This clonotype was counted only a few times. This receptor's antigen is unknown. No base-level quality is on record; no much larger clone is a single base apart. From a lookup of the germline V gene (reference sequence), CDR1 and CDR2 are DFQATT and SNEGSKA. From the cysteine through the valine, the CDR3 covers 17 amino acids. The entry retains the CDR3 DNA only, 51 bases that are in frame from base 1. Sequenced material: PBMCs, mostly from graft donor cells, taken 360 days after TCRalphabeta/CD19-depleted stem cell transplant. This clonotype originated in a boy under three years old who had a stem cell transplant for acute myeloid leukemia, so the T cells may come from the graft donor. In this chain, TRBV20-1 is recombined with TRBJ2-7; the junction holds 7 bases that match TRBD2. The bases read TGCTGTGCTAGAGATCTAAATCGACTAGCTAGGGCCTACGAGCAGTACGTC. Its translation is CCARDLNRLARAYEQYV.